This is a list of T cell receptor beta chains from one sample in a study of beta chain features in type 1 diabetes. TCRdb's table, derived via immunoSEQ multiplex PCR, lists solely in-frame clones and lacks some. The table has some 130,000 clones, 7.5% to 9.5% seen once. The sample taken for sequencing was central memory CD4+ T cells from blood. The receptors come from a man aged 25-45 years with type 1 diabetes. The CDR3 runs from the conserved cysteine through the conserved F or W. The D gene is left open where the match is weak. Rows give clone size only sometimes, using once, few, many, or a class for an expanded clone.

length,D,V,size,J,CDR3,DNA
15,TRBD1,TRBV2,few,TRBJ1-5,CASSEGGQYNQPQHF,TGTGCCAGCAGTGAGGGGGGACAGTACAATCAGCCCCAGCATTTT
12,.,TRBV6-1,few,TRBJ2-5,CASRDNQETQYF,TGTGCCAGCCGGGACAACCAAGAGACCCAGTACTTC
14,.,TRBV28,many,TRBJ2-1,CASTTGGSYNEQFF,TGTGCCAGCACCACCGGGGGCTCCTACAATGAGCAGTTCTTC
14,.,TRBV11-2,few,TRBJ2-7,CASSSGVSSYEQYF,TGTGCCAGCAGCTCGGGGGTGAGCTCCTACGAGCAGTACTTC
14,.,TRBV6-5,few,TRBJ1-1,CASSYSSGDTEAFF,TGTGCCAGCAGTTACAGCTCCGGGGACACTGAAGCTTTCTTT
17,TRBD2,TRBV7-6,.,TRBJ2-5,CASSPGLAGGYQETQYF,TGTGCCAGCAGCCCGGGACTAGCGGGGGGCTACCAAGAGACCCAGTACTTC
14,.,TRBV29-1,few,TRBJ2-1,CSVEGGTSATEQFF,TGCAGCGTTGAAGGCGGGACGTCCGCGACAGAGCAGTTCTTC
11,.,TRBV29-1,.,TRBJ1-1,CSAGLDTEAFF,TGCAGCGCGGGTCTGGACACTGAAGCTTTCTTT
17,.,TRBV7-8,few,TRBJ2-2,CASSPPLRSKNTGELFF,TGTGCCAGCAGCCCCCCCCTGAGAAGTAAGAACACCGGGGAGCTGTTTTTT
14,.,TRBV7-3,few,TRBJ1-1,CASSSHRRNTEAFF,TGTGCCAGCAGCTCCCACAGGAGGAACACTGAAGCTTTCTTT
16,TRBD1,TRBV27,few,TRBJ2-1,CASSWQGQGTNNEQFF,TGTGCCAGCAGTTGGCAGGGACAGGGGACTAACAATGAGCAGTTCTTC
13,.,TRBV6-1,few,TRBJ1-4,CASTRQRNEKLFF,TGTGCCAGCACCAGACAGAGAAATGAAAAACTGTTTTTT
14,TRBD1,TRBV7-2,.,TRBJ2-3,CASSIGQGPDTQYF,TGTGCCAGCAGCATCGGACAGGGGCCAGATACGCAGTATTTT
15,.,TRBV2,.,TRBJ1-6,CASSSGTMGDSPLHF,TGTGCCAGCAGTTCGGGGACAATGGGTGATTCACCCCTCCACTTT
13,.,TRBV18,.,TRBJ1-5,CASSPGGNQPQHF,TGTGCCAGCTCACCGGGAGGGAATCAGCCCCAGCATTTT